A single sample is the source of the 26 T cell receptor beta chains below, sequenced in a study of blood T cell repertoires in COVID-19. The protocol was immunoSEQ multiplex PCR, while the TCRdb copy is restricted to in-frame clones and leaves out a portion. The profile shows around 140,000 clones, more than 75% of them singletons. The sample comprised PBMCs or T cells enriched from blood (not recorded which). Every receptor here comes from a woman aged 50 to 60 who had recovered from COVID-19.

Regarding this clone: At the DNA level, this CDR3 is encoded by other sequences in the same sample as well. The V and J genes are TRBV19 and TRBJ2-5; 9 bases align to TRBD2. Trimming took 6 bases from V and 4 from J; bases not matched to a gene: 6. This CDR3 has 14 residues. CDR1 is LNHDA and CDR2 is SQIVND in the germline V gene (reference sequence). The CDR3 bases are TGTGCCAGTAGCTCACTAGCGGGCGGAGAGACCCAGTACTTC. Its translation is CASSSLAGGETQYF.

The chain recombines TRBV3-1 (or the pseudogene TRBV3-2) with TRBJ1-2, with D tentatively TRBD1 (6 bases). This CDR3 is 15 amino acids long. The V gene lost 0 bases and the J gene lost 4 bases, with 12 bases spanning the gap. The V gene's germline CDR1 is LGHDT and CDR2 YNNKEL (reference sequence). Written as DNA, the CDR3 is TGTGCCAGCAGCCAAGAGACGAAGGGGGTCTATGGCTACACCTTC. As protein: CASSQETKGVYGYTF.

This chain connects TRBV1 to TRBJ2-5; no check of the table's D call, TRBD1, against the DNA was made. TRBV1 is listed as a pseudogene. The CDR3 runs to 16 residues. The CDR3 protein is CTSSQDRARAFETQYF. CDR3 sequence (DNA): TGCACCAGCAGCCAAGATCGCGCCAGGGCGTTCGAGACCCAGTACTTC.

The table lists this clone with a few counts. J is TRBJ2-2 and V is TRBV5-1, with 7 bases matching TRBD1. The junction had 3 bases not matched to a gene; V was cut back by 4 bases and J by 0 bases. CDR1 SGHRS and CDR2 YFSETQ come from the germline V gene. The CDR3 spans 15 residues. The CDR3 sequence: CASSTGTANTGELFF. The CDR3 bases are TGCGCCAGCAGCACTGGGACAGCGAACACCGGGGAGCTGTTTTTT.

J is TRBJ2-5 and V is TRBV5-1; 8 bases map to TRBD1. The CDR3 contains 15 residues. The trim removed 4 bases at V and 2 bases at J, leaving 7 bases unmatched. The germline gives CDR1 SGHRS, CDR2 YFSETQ. This chain's CDR3 is CASSPGTGPQETQYF. In DNA, the CDR3 is TGCGCCAGCAGCCCCGGGACAGGACCGCAAGAGACCCAGTACTTC. Based on the CDR3 plus reference TRBV5-1 and TRBJ2-5, the full variable domain is KAGVTQTPRYLIKTRGQQVTLSCSPISGHRSVSWYQQTPGQGLQFLFEYFSETQRNKGNFPGRFSGRQFSNSRSEMNVSTLELGDSALYLCASSPGTGPQETQYFGPGTRLLVL.

The chain combines TRBV2 with TRBJ1-1; 11 bases are shared with TRBD1. CDR1 is SNHLY and CDR2 is FYNNEI in the germline V gene. This CDR3 has 13 residues. V was clipped by 6 bases and J by 3 bases; unmatched bases: 0. CDR3 region: CASRGQGDTEAFF. The CDR3 bases are TGTGCCAGCAGGGGACAGGGGGACACTGAAGCTTTCTTT.

The sample holds one count of this clone. The genes are TRBV28 and TRBJ1-1; D is ambiguous. Germline CDR1 and CDR2: MDHEN and SYDVKM. There are 11 residues in the CDR3. V was cut by 6 bases and J by 10 bases, with 12 bases left in between. CDR3 sequence (DNA): TGTGCCAGCAGATCCGGGAATTTAGCTTTCTTT. This sequence encodes CASRSGNLAFF.

The genes are TRBV6-5 and TRBJ2-7, with D perhaps matching TRBD1 (6 bases). The CDR3 runs to 13 residues. The ends were cut back, 5 bases at V and 7 bases at J, with 15 bases in the middle. The germline CDR1 and CDR2 sequences are MNHEY and SVGAGI. CDR3 sequence: CASSPGQNREQYF. The CDR3, as DNA: TGTGCCAGCAGTCCCGGACAGAATAGGGAGCAGTACTTC.

This rearrangement joins TRBV5-6 to TRBJ2-7, with D perhaps TRBD2 (5 bases). Trimming took 3 bases from V and 2 from J, leaving 9 bases between them. Per the germline V gene, CDR1 is SGHDT and CDR2 is YYEEEE. The CDR3 covers 13 residues. The CDR3 region is CASSSRAAYEQYV. Written as DNA, the CDR3 is TGTGCCAGCAGCTCGAGGGCAGCCTACGAGCAGTACGTC.

The chain combines TRBV25-1 with TRBJ2-2; 12 bases align to TRBD2. Unmatched junction bases numbered 2, after V lost 3 bases and J lost 6 bases. CDR3 size: 15 residues. CDR1 MGHDK and CDR2 SYGVNS come from the germline V gene. As DNA, the CDR3 is TGTGCCAGCAGTGAGCCTAGCGGGGGGGCCGGGGAGCTGTTTTTT. Its translation: CASSEPSGGAGELFF.

This chain connects TRBV3-1 (or the pseudogene TRBV3-2) to TRBJ1-1; TRBD1 might be the D (5 bases). Germline V gives CDR1 LGHDT, CDR2 YNNKEL (reference sequence). Deletions cut 1 base from V and 1 base from J, with 10 bases between. The CDR3 loop spans 15 amino acids. The CDR3 DNA follows: TGTGCCAGCAGCCAAGGTGGGGGGGGGAACACTGAAGCTTTCTTT. It translates to CASSQGGGGNTEAFF.

The table lists this clone with a few counts. The chain has TRBV2 and TRBJ2-7; no definite D call. Between the trimmed V and J ends, which lost 7 bases and 2 bases, there was a span of 18 bases. Germline V gives CDR1 SNHLY, CDR2 FYNNEI. This CDR3 has 15 amino acids. CDR3 loop: CASKVRLHSTYEQYF. The CDR3 DNA follows: TGTGCCAGCAAGGTCAGGCTGCATTCAACCTACGAGCAGTACTTC. Full variable domain (missing parts from reference TRBV2 and TRBJ2-7): EPEVTQTPSHQVTQMGQEVILRCVPISNHLYFYWYRQILGQKVEFLVSFYNNEISEKSEIFDDQFSVERPDGSNFTLKIRSTKLEDSAMYFCASKVRLHSTYEQYFGPGTRLTVT.

The chain couples TRBV7-6 to TRBJ1-5; D is perhaps TRBD1 (5 bases). From germline, CDR1 is SGHVS and CDR2 FNYEAQ. V was shortened by 5 bases and J by 11 bases, with 25 bases between the two germline ends. There are 16 residues in the CDR3. This chain's CDR3 is CASSASQGRMSSAQHF. DNA for the CDR3: TGTGCCAGCAGCGCCTCGCAGGGAAGGATGTCATCAGCCCAGCATTTT.

This chain's CDR3 is CASSFSDYGYTF. DNA of the CDR3: TGTGCCAGCAGCTTCTCGGACTATGGCTACACCTTC. The J gene is TRBJ1-2, the V gene TRBV7-9; D is unclear. CDR3 length: 12 residues. The germline CDR1 and CDR2 sequences are SEHNR and FQNEAQ (reference sequence). Trimming shortened V by 3 bases and J by 3 bases, and 5 bases separated the two germline ends.

The V and J genes are TRBV28 and TRBJ1-4; no clear D. The CDR3 totals 14 residues. Trimming shortened V by 8 bases and J by 7 bases, and 17 bases separated the two germline ends. The germline V gene encodes CDR1 MDHEN and CDR2 SYDVKM. The DNA for the CDR3 is TGTGCCAGCTCCAGTACCCGGGAGGGTGAAAAACTGTTTTTT. Protein product: CASSSTREGEKLFF.

In its sample, this clone was seen a few times. V usage is TRBV6-4 and J usage is TRBJ1-5; D uncertain. Deletions cut 0 bases from V and 10 bases from J, with 13 bases between. The CDR3 is 14 amino acids. The germline gives CDR1 MRHNA, CDR2 SNTAGT. This CDR3 reads CASSDSASSGPQHF. The DNA of the CDR3 is TGTGCCAGCAGTGACTCCGCATCATCGGGACCCCAGCATTTT.

This clone showed up just once. This sequence joins TRBV5-1 and TRBJ2-3, with 12 bases lining up with TRBD2. The germline gives CDR1 SGHRS, CDR2 YFSETQ. J gave up 0 bases and V 4 bases, and 6 bases lay outside the gene matches. The CDR3 covers 17 residues. The DNA for the CDR3 is TGCGCCAGCAGCCAAAGAGGACTAGCGGGGAGCACAGATACGCAGTATTTT. Translated, it gives CASSQRGLAGSTDTQYF.

This chain connects TRBV7-6 to TRBJ1-1, with 12 bases aligning to TRBD1. Germline CDR1 reads SGHVS; CDR2 reads FNYEAQ. Trimming took 5 bases from V and 5 from J; bases not matched to a gene: 9. This CDR3 has 16 amino acids. The CDR3 spells CASSIGTGGLGTEAFF. The CDR3 nucleotides are TGTGCCAGCAGCATTGGGACAGGGGGCTTAGGGACTGAAGCTTTCTTT.

This clone turned up a few times. The rearrangement uses TRBV11-2 and TRBJ2-5; 7 nucleotides match TRBD2. Trimming removed 4 bases from V and 0 bases from J; junction bases left unmatched: 8. CDR1 and CDR2 from the germline V gene are SGHAT and FQNNGV. CDR3 length: 16 amino acids. CDR3 sequence reads: CASSYPSGGYQETQYF. The CDR3 DNA reads as TGTGCCAGCAGCTACCCTAGCGGAGGGTACCAAGAGACCCAGTACTTC.

This clone was seen once. The V and J genes are TRBV18 and TRBJ2-5; 10 positions match TRBD1. The CDR3 has 17 amino acids. Germline CDR1 KGHSH, CDR2 LQKENI. V was pared by 3 bases and J by 7 bases, with 14 bases of the junction left unmatched. CDR3 amino acids: CASSPPEQGQGRRTQYF. The DNA of the CDR3 is TGTGCCAGCTCACCCCCGGAGCAGGGACAGGGGAGGAGGACCCAGTACTTC.

This chain links TRBV3-1 (or the pseudogene TRBV3-2) with TRBJ2-3, with D possibly TRBD2 on 5 matching bases. This CDR3 contains 16 residues. V shed 4 bases and J shed 0 bases, with 14 bases lying between them. Germline CDR1 is LGHDT and CDR2 is YNNKEL (reference sequence). CDR3 sequence (DNA): TGTGCCAGCAGCCGATTAGGCAGGACTAGCACAGATACGCAGTATTTT. Protein sequence: CASSRLGRTSTDTQYF.

The chain employs TRBV6-1 and TRBJ1-5; 9 bases match TRBD1. The CDR3 has 16 amino acids. Germline V gene sequence: CDR1 MNHNS, CDR2 SASEGT. Trimming took 1 base from V and 6 from J; bases not matched to a gene: 7. The CDR3 loop reads CASSEGLQGAGQPQHF. CDR3 sequence (DNA): TGTGCCAGCAGTGAAGGCTTACAGGGGGCCGGTCAGCCCCAGCATTTT.

This clone was observed a single time. The V gene is TRBV28, the J gene TRBJ2-7, with D maybe TRBD2 (5 bases). The CDR3 sequence is 16 residues long. Germline values: CDR1 MDHEN, CDR2 SYDVKM. The ends were cut back, 10 bases at V and 4 bases at J, with 26 bases in the middle. The CDR3 DNA sequence: TGTGCCACCCTAGTTTCCAGCGGAGCAGGTCGGTACGAGCAGTACTTC. It yields the protein CATLVSSGAGRYEQYF.

The rearrangement links TRBV30 to TRBJ1-1; D gene unclear. The CDR3 is 13 residues long. Per germline, CDR1 GTSNPN and CDR2 SVGIG (reference sequence). The V end lost 0 bases, the J end lost 2 bases, and 7 bases lay between the germline ends. The DNA of the CDR3 is TGTGCCTGGAGTGTTACTCTCAACACTGAAGCTTTCTTT. This gives the protein CAWSVTLNTEAFF.

The chain employs TRBV10-3 and TRBJ2-5, with D tentatively TRBD2 (6 bases). The CDR3 contains 16 residues. V shed 10 bases and J shed 5 bases, with 26 bases lying between them. Germline V CDR1 and CDR2: ENHRY, SYGVKD. CDR3 region: CASGGTPDRVLETQYF. CDR3 nucleotides: TGTGCCAGTGGGGGGACGCCGGATCGTGTTTTGGAGACCCAGTACTTC.

In its sample, this clone was seen a few times. This chain uses TRBV27 with TRBJ1-1; possible D gene TRBD1, 6 bases. The CDR3 covers 17 residues. V was pared by 4 bases and J by 0 bases, with 18 bases between. The V gene's germline CDR1 is MNHEY and CDR2 SMNVEV (reference sequence). The CDR3 loop is CASSSDSRSYMNTEAFF. In nucleotides, the CDR3 is TGTGCCAGCAGTTCGGACAGTCGAAGTTACATGAACACTGAAGCTTTCTTT.